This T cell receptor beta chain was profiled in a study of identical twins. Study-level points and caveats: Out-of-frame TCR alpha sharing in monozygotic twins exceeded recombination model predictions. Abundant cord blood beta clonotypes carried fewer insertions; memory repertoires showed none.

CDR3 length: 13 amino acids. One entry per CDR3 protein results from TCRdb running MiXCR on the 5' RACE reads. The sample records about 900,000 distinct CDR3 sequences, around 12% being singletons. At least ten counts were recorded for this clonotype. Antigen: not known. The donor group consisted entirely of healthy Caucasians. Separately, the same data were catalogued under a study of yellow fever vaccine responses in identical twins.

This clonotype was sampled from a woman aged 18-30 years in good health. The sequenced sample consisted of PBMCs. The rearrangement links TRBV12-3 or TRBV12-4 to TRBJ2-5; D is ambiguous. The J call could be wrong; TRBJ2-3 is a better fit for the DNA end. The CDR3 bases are TGTGCCAGCAGCCTTAGAGTCCGAGAGACGCAGTATTTT. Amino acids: CASSLRVRETQYF.